Reported below is one TCR beta chain. Its antigen specificity is not known. Base qualities are missing; no much larger clone stands one base away. The germline V gene (reference sequence) supplies CDR1 SEHNR and CDR2 FQNEAQ. Measured from the cysteine to the phenylalanine, the CDR3 is 15 residues long. The entry retains the CDR3 DNA only, 45 bases that are in frame from base 1. The germline ends are 13 bases apart after V is trimmed by 0 bases and J by 8 bases. The record originates from a study of T cell changes during pregnancy in multiple sclerosis (dated by TCRdb to between 2018 and 2020). For the study in its entirety: Changes in the T cell repertoire over the course of pregnancy were examined in this study in women with multiple sclerosis.

Libraries were constructed by the immunoSEQ multiplex PCR assay. TCRdb holds this immuneACCESS table with in-frame rearrangements only. Some clones are missing; in checked studies, unresolved V genes explain under half, and the rest has no known cause. The sample table lists 40,000 to 45,000 clones, approximately 92% of them with a count of one. Around 1.2% of the sample is taken by the ten largest. This sequence originates from a female donor with multiple sclerosis, enrolled in a pregnancy study. Sample: CD4+ T cells from peripheral blood mononuclear cells, taken in the first trimester of pregnancy. Recombination joined TRBV7-9 with TRBJ1-4; no D gene can be assigned with confidence. The CDR3 reads as follows: CASSLAGLAGEKLFF. The DNA sequence is TGTGCCAGCAGCTTAGCGGGCCTCGCGGGAGAAAAACTGTTTTTT.